Described below is a single TCR beta chain sequence and its context. The CDR3 is 14 amino acids. In germline, CDR1 is MNHEY, CDR2 SVGEGT. V dropped 6 bases and J dropped 2 bases, with 13 bases sitting between them. A sample-barcoded 5' primer and a J-beta primer mix were used in a second PCR of roughly 6 to 11 cycles. TCRdb passed the 5' RACE reads through MiXCR, listing each CDR3 protein once. The sample yields roughly 800,000 distinct CDR3 sequences, 20% to 30% seen once. These data are taken from a study of blood T cells in healthy people across ages. This sample also belongs to another study, concerning T cells of mothers and their children. That paper adds: Overlap measured in related mother-child pairs was slightly, non-significantly higher than in unrelated pairs.

This receptor was taken from a boy under 18 in good health. The gene calls are TRBV6-2 or TRBV6-3 and TRBJ2-5; no reliable D call. The sequencing input was blood. The CDR3 bases are TGTGCCAGCAGCGACTGGAGTAATCAAGAGACCCAGTACTTC. It codes for CASSDWSNQETQYF.